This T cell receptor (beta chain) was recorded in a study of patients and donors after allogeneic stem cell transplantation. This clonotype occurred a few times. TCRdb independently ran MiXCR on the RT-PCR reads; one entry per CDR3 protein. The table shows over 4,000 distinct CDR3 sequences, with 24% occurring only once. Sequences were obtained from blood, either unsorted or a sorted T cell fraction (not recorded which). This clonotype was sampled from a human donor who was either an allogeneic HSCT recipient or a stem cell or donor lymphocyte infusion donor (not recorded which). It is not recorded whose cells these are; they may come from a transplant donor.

Written as DNA, the CDR3 is TGTGCCAGCAGTTTAGGATGGACAGGCAATCAGCCCCAGCATTTT. This translates into CASSLGWTGNQPQHF. V gene TRBV12-3 or TRBV12-4 combines with J gene TRBJ1-5; a weak D match, TRBD1 (6 bases). The CDR3 covers 15 residues. The V end lost 1 base, the J end lost 2 bases, and 9 bases lay between the germline ends.